The rows below give T cell receptor beta chains drawn from one sample of a study of TIL therapy for anti-PD-1-resistant metastatic lung cancer. Data came from immunoSEQ multiplex PCR; TCRdb stores just in-frame clones and leaves some out. The table shows about 59,000 clones, with roughly 80% occurring only once. The sequencing here drew on blood, taken at baseline. The receptors shown here come from a person between 30 and 80 years old with non-small cell lung cancer. The CDR3 runs from the conserved cysteine through the conserved F or W. D genes are given only for firm matches. Not all rows give a size; the values are once, few, many and, for expanded clones, a class.

J gene,V gene,clone size,D gene,CDR3 protein,CDR3 DNA
TRBJ2-4,TRBV27,NA,NA,CASRPAGTDIQYF,TGTGCCAGCAGACCAGCGGGTACAGACATTCAGTACTTC
TRBJ2-1,TRBV6-4,NA,NA,CASRGQSNEQFF,TGTGCCAGCAGAGGACAGAGCAATGAGCAGTTCTTC
TRBJ2-5,TRBV18,NA,NA,CASSLLGSSETQYF,TGTGCCAGCTCACTCCTTGGGAGCTCTGAGACCCAGTACTTC
TRBJ2-1,TRBV30,NA,NA,CAGQVNEQFF,TGTGCCGGGCAGGTTAATGAGCAGTTCTTC
TRBJ1-1,TRBV28,NA,NA,CASSLFFSGAGGNTEAFF,TGTGCCAGCAGTTTATTTTTTTCGGGCGCAGGCGGGAACACTGAAGCTTTCTTT
TRBJ1-1,TRBV6-5,NA,NA,CASSYALLLNTEAFF,TGTGCCAGCAGTTACGCGCTTCTCCTGAACACTGAAGCTTTCTTT
TRBJ2-1,TRBV18,NA,NA,CASSPRIREDEQFF,TGTGCCAGCTCACCAAGGATTAGGGAGGATGAGCAGTTCTTC
TRBJ2-3,TRBV28,NA,NA,CASSSIGGEGTDTQYF,TGTGCCAGCAGTTCTATTGGCGGGGAAGGCACAGATACGCAGTATTTT
TRBJ2-2,TRBV7-2,NA,NA,CASSIQGTTNTGELFF,TGTGCCAGCAGCATCCAGGGGACTACGAACACCGGGGAGCTGTTTTTT
TRBJ2-2,TRBV28,NA,TRBD2,CASRLTSGGNTGELFF,TGTGCCAGCAGATTAACTAGCGGGGGGAACACCGGGGAGCTGTTTTTT
TRBJ1-4,TRBV4-3,few,NA,CASSQQARSTNEKLFF,TGCGCCAGCAGCCAGCAAGCCAGGTCAACTAATGAAAAACTGTTTTTT
TRBJ2-5,TRBV11-2,NA,TRBD1,CASSLTETGSWETQYF,TGTGCCAGCAGCCTCACCGAGACAGGGAGTTGGGAGACCCAGTACTTC
TRBJ2-1,TRBV19,NA,TRBD2,CASSIGGLAGYNEQFF,TGTGCCAGTAGTATTGGGGGTCTAGCGGGGTACAATGAGCAGTTCTTC
TRBJ2-1,TRBV29-1,once,NA,CSVEGLWVPKQFF,TGCAGCGTTGAGGGACTTTGGGTTCCGAAGCAGTTCTTC
TRBJ1-2,TRBV7-2,few,TRBD1,CASSPGQGYGYTF,TGTGCCAGCAGCCCGGGACAGGGGTATGGCTACACCTTC
TRBJ2-7,TRBV21-1,NA,NA,CASSKGSTSEFSYEQYF,TGTGCCAGCAGCAAAGGGTCGACTAGCGAATTTTCCTACGAGCAGTACTTC
TRBJ2-1,TRBV19,few,NA,CASSSPWTFRGMWKSEQFF,TGTGCCAGTAGTTCGCCTTGGACCTTCAGGGGCATGTGGAAGAGTGAGCAGTTCTTC
TRBJ2-7,TRBV29-1,NA,TRBD1,CSVRSTGQGNSYEQYF,TGCAGCGTTCGATCAACCGGACAGGGAAACTCCTACGAGCAGTACTTC
TRBJ2-7,TRBV7-2,NA,TRBD1,CASSPGTGGGEQYF,TGTGCCAGCAGCCCCGGGACAGGTGGAGGGGAGCAGTACTTC
TRBJ2-1,TRBV18,few,NA,CASSPYSQTGNEQFF,TGTGCCAGCTCACCATATAGTCAGACGGGGAATGAGCAGTTCTTC
TRBJ2-1,TRBV27,few,TRBD2,CASGGLAARVRNEQFF,TGTGCCAGCGGGGGACTAGCGGCCCGAGTGCGGAATGAGCAGTTCTTC
TRBJ2-5,TRBV28,NA,TRBD2,CASKPGTSGSEETQYF,TGTGCCAGCAAACCCGGGACTAGCGGGAGTGAGGAGACCCAGTACTTC
TRBJ2-1,TRBV2,NA,NA,CASSETLASEQFF,TGTGCCAGCAGTGAGACGCTAGCAAGTGAGCAGTTCTTC
TRBJ2-7,TRBV7-6,NA,TRBD2,CASSLSIPLAGDGEQYF,TGTGCCAGCAGCTTATCTATCCCACTAGCGGGAGACGGGGAGCAGTACTTC
TRBJ1-1,TRBV2,NA,NA,CASSRDTNTEAFF,TGTGCCAGCAGTCGCGACACGAACACTGAAGCTTTCTTT
TRBJ2-7,TRBV14,NA,NA,CASSQDPRLSYEQYF,TGTGCCAGCAGCCAAGATCCCCGGTTATCCTACGAGCAGTACTTC
TRBJ2-3,TRBV30,NA,NA,CAWGTAGPNQYF,TGTGCCTGGGGGACCGCAGGGCCTAATCAGTATTTT
TRBJ1-2,TRBV28,NA,TRBD1,CASSSGGDNYGYTF,TGTGCCAGCAGTTCAGGGGGTGATAACTATGGCTACACCTTC
TRBJ2-2,TRBV5-1,NA,NA,CASSSRGGVNTGELFF,TGCGCCAGCAGCTCTCGCGGGGGCGTAAACACCGGGGAGCTGTTTTTT
TRBJ2-7,TRBV10-3,once,NA,CAISSVSYEQYF,TGTGCCATCAGCTCAGTCTCCTACGAGCAGTACTTC
TRBJ2-7,TRBV7-2,few,TRBD2,CASSFLADYEQYF,TGTGCCAGCAGCTTCCTAGCGGATTACGAGCAGTACTTC
TRBJ1-5,TRBV6-5,NA,NA,CASSEMDSNQPQHF,TGTGCCAGCAGTGAGATGGATAGCAATCAGCCCCAGCATTTT
TRBJ2-2,TRBV6-1,NA,NA,CASYYGELFF,TGTGCCAGCTATTACGGGGAGCTGTTTTTT
TRBJ1-3,TRBV30,NA,NA,CAWSVQGRNTIYF,TGTGCCTGGAGTGTACAGGGCAGAAACACCATATATTTT
TRBJ2-7,TRBV7-2,NA,TRBD1,CASSTRQGSYEQYF,TGTGCCAGCAGCACGCGACAGGGCTCCTACGAGCAGTACTTC
TRBJ2-7,TRBV5-1,once,TRBD1,CASSYRDRTYEQYF,TGCGCCAGCAGCTACCGGGACAGGACCTACGAGCAGTACTTC
TRBJ2-2,TRBV19,NA,NA,CASSLQGTGELFF,TGTGCCAGTAGTCTGCAGGGGACCGGGGAGCTGTTTTTT
TRBJ2-1,TRBV11-2,NA,NA,CASTEGTRDEQFF,TGTGCCAGCACCGAGGGGACTCGCGATGAGCAGTTCTTC
TRBJ2-3,TRBV4-3,once,NA,CASSQGQASSTDTQYF,TGCGCCAGCAGCCAAGGACAAGCCTCTAGCACAGATACGCAGTATTTT
TRBJ1-5,TRBV19,NA,NA,CASSIGHNSNQPQHF,TGTGCCAGTAGTATAGGACACAATAGCAATCAGCCCCAGCATTTT
TRBJ2-5,TRBV19,NA,TRBD2,CASSISSGRASETQYF,TGTGCCAGTAGTATAAGTTCCGGGAGGGCCTCAGAGACCCAGTACTTC
TRBJ2-7,TRBV18,NA,NA,CASQGAYEQYF,TGTGCCAGCCAGGGAGCCTACGAGCAGTACTTC
TRBJ1-4,TRBV4-2,NA,NA,CASSQGTSDGYEKLFF,TGTGCCAGCAGCCAGGGGACTTCCGACGGGTATGAAAAACTGTTTTTT
TRBJ2-3,TRBV7-3,NA,NA,CASTTGLRPGTADTQYF,TGTGCCAGCACAACGGGTCTCCGGCCGGGAACGGCAGATACGCAGTATTTT
TRBJ2-7,TRBV12-2,NA,NA,CASRLCIYRDMGQNYEQYF,TGTGCAAGTCGCTTGTGTATCTACCGGGACATGGGACAGAACTACGAGCAGTACTTC
TRBJ1-2,TRBV5-4,once,TRBD1,CASSPLGSARTGEGNGYTF,TGTGCCAGCAGCCCTCTAGGCTCTGCCCGGACAGGGGAAGGTAATGGCTACACCTTC
TRBJ2-1,TRBV4-1,NA,TRBD2,CASSPLAGVEYYEQFF,TGCGCCAGCAGCCCCCTAGCGGGAGTCGAATATTATGAGCAGTTCTTC
TRBJ1-3,TRBV7-2,NA,NA,CASSLYSAENTIYF,TGTGCCAGCAGCTTATACAGTGCTGAAAACACCATATATTTT
TRBJ2-2,TRBV7-9,NA,TRBD1,CASSPGTGDTGELFF,TGTGCCAGCAGCCCTGGGACAGGGGACACCGGGGAGCTGTTTTTT
TRBJ2-7,TRBV19,once,NA,CASSIYLTVSYEQYF,TGTGCCAGTAGTATATATCTAACGGTTTCCTACGAGCAGTACTTC
TRBJ2-1,TRBV6-5,NA,TRBD2,CASSLLAGGPKGEQFF,TGTGCCAGCAGTTTACTAGCGGGAGGGCCCAAGGGCGAGCAGTTCTTC